A single TCR beta chain is shown here with its context. This entry is derived from a study of memory CD4+ T cells and cytomegalovirus serostatus. Across the study: Donors were healthy Belgian adults, some 10 CMV seropositive and some 24 seronegative.

Single viable CD3+CD4+CD8-CD45RO+ cells were sorted as the memory CD4+ T cells. Here immunoSEQ multiplex PCR was the method, and the copy in TCRdb shows in-frame clones only, minus some. The sample has 40,000 to 60,000 clones; around 80% are singletons. Trimming removed 8 bases from V and 6 bases from J; junction bases left unmatched: 6. The CDR3 runs 14 residues. CDR1 and CDR2 (germline): MDHEN, SYDVKM. The material sequenced was memory CD4+ T cells from blood. The genes are TRBV28 and TRBJ1-4; 10 bases line up with TRBD1. The receptor's source is an adult in good health and CMV-seronegative. CDR3 coding DNA: TGTGCCAGCCATCCGGGACAGGGGTATGAAAAACTGTTTTTT. This encodes CASHPGQGYEKLFF. The entire variable domain, with the rest obtained from reference TRBV28 and TRBJ1-4, is as follows: DVKVTQSSRYLVKRTGEKVFLECVQDMDHENMFWYRQDPGLGLRLIYFSYDVKMKEKGDIPEGYSVSREKKERFSLILESASTNQTSMYLCASHPGQGYEKLFFGSGTQLSVL.